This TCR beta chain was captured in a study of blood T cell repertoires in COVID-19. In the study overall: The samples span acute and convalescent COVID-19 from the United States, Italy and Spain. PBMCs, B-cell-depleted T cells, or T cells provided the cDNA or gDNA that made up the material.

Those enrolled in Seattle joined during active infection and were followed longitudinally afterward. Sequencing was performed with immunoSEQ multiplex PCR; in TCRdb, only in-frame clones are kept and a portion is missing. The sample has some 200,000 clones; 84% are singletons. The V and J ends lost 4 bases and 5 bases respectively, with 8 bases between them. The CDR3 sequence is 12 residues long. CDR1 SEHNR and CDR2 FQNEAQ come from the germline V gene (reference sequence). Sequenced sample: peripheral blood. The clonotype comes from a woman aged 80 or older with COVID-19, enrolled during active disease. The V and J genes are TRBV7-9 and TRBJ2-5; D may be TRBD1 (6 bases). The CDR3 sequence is CASSWGRETQYF. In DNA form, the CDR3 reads TGTGCCAGCAGCTGGGGGCGCGAGACCCAGTACTTC.